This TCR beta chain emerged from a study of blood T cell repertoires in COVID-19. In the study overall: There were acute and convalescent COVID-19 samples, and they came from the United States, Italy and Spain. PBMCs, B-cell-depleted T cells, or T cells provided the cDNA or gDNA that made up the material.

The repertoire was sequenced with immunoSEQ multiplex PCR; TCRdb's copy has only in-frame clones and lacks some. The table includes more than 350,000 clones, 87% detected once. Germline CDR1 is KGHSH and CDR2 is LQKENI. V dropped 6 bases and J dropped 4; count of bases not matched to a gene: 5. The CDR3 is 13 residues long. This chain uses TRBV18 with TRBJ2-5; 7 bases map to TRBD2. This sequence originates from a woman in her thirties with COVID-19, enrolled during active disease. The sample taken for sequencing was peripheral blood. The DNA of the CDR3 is TGTGCCAGCTCTCTTTCGGGAGGAGAGACCCAGTACTTC. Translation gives CASSLSGGETQYF.